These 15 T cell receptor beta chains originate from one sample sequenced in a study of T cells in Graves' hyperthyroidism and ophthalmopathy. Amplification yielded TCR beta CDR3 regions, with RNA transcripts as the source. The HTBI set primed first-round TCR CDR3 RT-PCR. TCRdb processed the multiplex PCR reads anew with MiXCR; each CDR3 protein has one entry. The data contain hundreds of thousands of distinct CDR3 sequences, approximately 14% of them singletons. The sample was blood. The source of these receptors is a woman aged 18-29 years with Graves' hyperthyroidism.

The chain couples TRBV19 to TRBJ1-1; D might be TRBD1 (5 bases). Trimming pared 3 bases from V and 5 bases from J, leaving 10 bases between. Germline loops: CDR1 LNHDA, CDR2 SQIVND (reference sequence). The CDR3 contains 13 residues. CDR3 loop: CASSMYQGTEAFF. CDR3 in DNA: TGTGCCAGTAGTATGTATCAGGGAACTGAAGCTTTCTTT.

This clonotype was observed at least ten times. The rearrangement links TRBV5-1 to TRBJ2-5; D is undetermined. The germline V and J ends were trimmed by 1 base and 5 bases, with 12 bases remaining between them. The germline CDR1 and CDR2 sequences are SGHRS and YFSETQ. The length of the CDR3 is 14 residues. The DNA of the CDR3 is TGCGCCAGCAGCTTGTACACTCGGGCCGAGACCCAGTACTTC. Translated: CASSLYTRAETQYF.

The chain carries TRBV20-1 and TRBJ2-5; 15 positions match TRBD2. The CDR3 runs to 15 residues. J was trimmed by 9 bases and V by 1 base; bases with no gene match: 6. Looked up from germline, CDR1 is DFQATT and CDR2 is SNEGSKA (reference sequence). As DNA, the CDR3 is TGCAGTGCTAGAGGGACTAGCGGGGGGGCCGGGGCCCAGTACTTC. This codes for CSARGTSGGAGAQYF.

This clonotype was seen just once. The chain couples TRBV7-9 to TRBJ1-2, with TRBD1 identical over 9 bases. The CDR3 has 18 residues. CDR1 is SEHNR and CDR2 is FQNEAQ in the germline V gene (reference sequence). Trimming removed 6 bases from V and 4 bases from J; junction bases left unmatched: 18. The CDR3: CASRSPPGQGPHPYGYTF. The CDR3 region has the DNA TGTGCCAGCAGATCACCTCCGGGACAGGGCCCACACCCCTATGGCTACACCTTC.

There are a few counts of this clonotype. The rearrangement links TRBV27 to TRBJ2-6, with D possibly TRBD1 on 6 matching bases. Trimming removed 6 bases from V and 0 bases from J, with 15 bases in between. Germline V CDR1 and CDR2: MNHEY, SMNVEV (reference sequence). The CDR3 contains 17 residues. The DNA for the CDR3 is TGTGCCAGCAGAAACATAGGGGGAAGCTCTGGGGCCAACGTCCTGACTTTC. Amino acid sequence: CASRNIGGSSGANVLTF.

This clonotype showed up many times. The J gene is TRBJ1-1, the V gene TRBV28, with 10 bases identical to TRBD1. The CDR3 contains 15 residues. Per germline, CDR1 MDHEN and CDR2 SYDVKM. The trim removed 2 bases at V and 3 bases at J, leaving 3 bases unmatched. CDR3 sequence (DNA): TGTGCCAGCAGTTTACCCGGGACAGGGGACACTGAAGCTTTCTTT. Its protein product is CASSLPGTGDTEAFF.

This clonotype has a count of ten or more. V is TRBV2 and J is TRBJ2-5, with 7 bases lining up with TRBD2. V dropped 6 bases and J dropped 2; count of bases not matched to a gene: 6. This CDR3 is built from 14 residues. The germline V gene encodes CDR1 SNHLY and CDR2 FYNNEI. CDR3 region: CASSQREGQETQYF. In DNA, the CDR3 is TGTGCCAGCAGCCAGAGGGAGGGGCAAGAGACCCAGTACTTC.

As DNA, the CDR3 is TGCAGTGCGAGGACAGACAATACTCACTCTGGAAACACCATATATTTT. Translated: CSARTDNTHSGNTIYF. V is TRBV20-1 and J is TRBJ1-3; weak D call: TRBD1 (6 bases). Trimming pared 6 bases from V and 0 bases from J, leaving 18 bases between. The V gene's germline CDR1 is DFQATT and CDR2 SNEGSKA (reference sequence). CDR3 length: 16 amino acids.

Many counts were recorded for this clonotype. The CDR3 loop is CASSLVRTAYEQYF. The CDR3 DNA follows: TGTGCCAGCAGCTTAGTCCGGACAGCCTACGAGCAGTACTTC. The rearrangement uses TRBV7-8 and TRBJ2-7, with D perhaps TRBD1 (6 bases). This CDR3 has 14 residues. V shed 1 base and J shed 2 bases, with 9 bases lying between them. Germline CDR1 reads SGHVS; CDR2 reads FQNEAQ.

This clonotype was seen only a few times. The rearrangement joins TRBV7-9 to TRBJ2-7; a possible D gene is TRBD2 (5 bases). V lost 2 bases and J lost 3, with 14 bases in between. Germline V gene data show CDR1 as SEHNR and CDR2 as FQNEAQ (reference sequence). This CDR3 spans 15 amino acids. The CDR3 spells CASSLYGTGNYEQYF. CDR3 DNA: TGTGCCAGCAGCTTATATGGAACGGGGAACTACGAGCAGTACTTC. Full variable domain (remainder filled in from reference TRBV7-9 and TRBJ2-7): DTGVSQNPRHKITKRGQNVTFRCDPISEHNRLYWYRQTLGQGPEFLTYFQNEAQLEKSRLLSDRFSAERPKGSFSTLEIQRTEQGDSAMYLCASSLYGTGNYEQYFGPGTRLTVT.

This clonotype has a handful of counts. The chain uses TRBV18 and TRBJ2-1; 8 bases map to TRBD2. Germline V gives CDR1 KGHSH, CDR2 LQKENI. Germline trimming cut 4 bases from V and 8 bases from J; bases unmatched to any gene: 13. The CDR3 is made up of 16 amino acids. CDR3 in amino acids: CASSRPGKREIYEQFF. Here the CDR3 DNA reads TGTGCCAGCTCACGCCCCGGAAAGCGGGAGATATATGAGCAGTTCTTC.

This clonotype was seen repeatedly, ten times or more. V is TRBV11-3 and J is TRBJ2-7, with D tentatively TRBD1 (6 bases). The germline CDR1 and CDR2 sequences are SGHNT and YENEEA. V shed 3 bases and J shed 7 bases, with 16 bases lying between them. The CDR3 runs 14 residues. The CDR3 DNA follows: TGTGCCAGCAGCTTGGGACAACCCCGGTTGGAGCAGTACTTC. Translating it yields CASSLGQPRLEQYF.

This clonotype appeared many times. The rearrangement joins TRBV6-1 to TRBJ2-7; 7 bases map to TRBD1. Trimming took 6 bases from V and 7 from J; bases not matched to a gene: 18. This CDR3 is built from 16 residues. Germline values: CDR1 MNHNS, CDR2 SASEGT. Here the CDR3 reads CASRRSPFDREEEQYF. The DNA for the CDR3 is TGTGCCAGCAGACGATCGCCGTTTGACAGGGAAGAAGAGCAGTACTTC.

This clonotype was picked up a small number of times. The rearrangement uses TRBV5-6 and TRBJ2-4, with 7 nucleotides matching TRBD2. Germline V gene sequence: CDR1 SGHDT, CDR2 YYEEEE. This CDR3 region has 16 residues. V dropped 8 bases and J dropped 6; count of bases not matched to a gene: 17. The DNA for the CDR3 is TGTGCCAGTAGTCCCGTTGAAGGGAGGGGTGGAAACATTCAGTACTTC. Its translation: CASSPVEGRGGNIQYF. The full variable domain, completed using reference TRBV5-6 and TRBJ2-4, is DAGVTQSPTHLIKTRGQQVTLRCSPKSGHDTVSWYQQALGQGPQFIFQYYEEEERQRGNFPDRFSGHQFPNYSSELNVNALLLGDSALYLCASSPVEGRGGNIQYFGAGTRLSVL.

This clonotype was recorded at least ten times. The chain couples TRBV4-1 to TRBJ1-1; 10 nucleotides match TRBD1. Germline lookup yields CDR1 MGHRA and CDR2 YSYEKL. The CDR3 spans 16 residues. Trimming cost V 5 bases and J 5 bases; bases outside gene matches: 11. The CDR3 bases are TGCGCCAGCAGCGAGACAGGGGGCTATATGTATACTGAAGCTTTCTTT. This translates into CASSETGGYMYTEAFF.